This TCR beta chain was retrieved from a study of T cells in tumors after PD-1 blockade. Study-level findings and limits: Some novel exhausted tumor clones appeared in pre-treatment blood, suggesting peripheral recruitment.

The protocol was immunoSEQ multiplex PCR, while the TCRdb copy is restricted to in-frame clones and leaves out a portion. The data show about 59,000 clones, 80% seen once. Details on this clone: Its antigen is currently unknown.

Template: tumor biopsy or peripheral blood genomic DNA, about 550-6,500 ng per sample. This TCR came from a human donor with basal cell carcinoma. The material was PBMCs, obtained before anti-PD-1 treatment.

In DNA form, the CDR3 reads TGTGCCAGCGAATGGGGGACTGAAGCTTTCTTT. Translation gives CASEWGTEAFF. This chain connects TRBV6-5 to TRBJ1-1; weak D call: TRBD1 (5 bases). Germline V gene data show CDR1 as MNHEY and CDR2 as SVGAGI. Trimming removed 8 bases at V and 5 bases at J, with 9 bases between. The CDR3 is 11 residues long.